The 24 T cell receptor beta chains below all came from one sample that was sequenced in a study of T cell responses to AZD1222 COVID-19 vaccine. Some clones are missing from TCRdb's copy, which holds only in-frame ones; the method was immunoSEQ multiplex PCR. The sample lists approximately 150,000 clones, around 94% seen once, with less than 3% in the top ten. The source was peripheral blood, collected on day 0 of AZD1222 vaccination. The source of these receptors is an adult in good health.

The V call is TRBV20-1, the J call TRBJ1-1; D not certain. The germline V and J ends were trimmed by 3 bases and 0 bases, with 11 bases remaining between them. CDR1 DFQATT and CDR2 SNEGSKA come from the germline V gene (reference sequence). This CDR3 is built from 14 residues. Here the CDR3 reads CSASLSGMNTEAFF. DNA of the CDR3: TGCAGTGCTAGTTTGTCCGGTATGAACACTGAAGCTTTCTTT.

J is TRBJ1-2 and V is TRBV7-2, with D unclear. The CDR3 length is 14 residues. Germline loops: CDR1 SGHTA, CDR2 FQGNSA. Trimming took 7 bases from V and 8 from J, leaving 20 bases between them. In nucleotides, the CDR3 is TGTGCCAGCACTGGGCACGCAGGTGGTCTCGGCTACACCTTC. Residues: CASTGHAGGLGYTF.

The chain couples TRBV3-1 (or the pseudogene TRBV3-2) to TRBJ2-3; D perhaps matches TRBD2 (5 bases). Deletions cut 1 base from V and 6 bases from J, with 14 bases between. The CDR3 is 15 amino acids. In germline, CDR1 is LGHDT, CDR2 YNNKEL (reference sequence). The CDR3 sequence is CASSQGTPGVDTQYF. CDR3 sequence (DNA): TGTGCCAGCAGCCAAGGGACCCCCGGGGTGGATACGCAGTATTTT.

The rearrangement links TRBV3-1 (or the pseudogene TRBV3-2) to TRBJ1-4, with D uncertain. The V gene's germline CDR1 is LGHDT and CDR2 YNNKEL (reference sequence). The CDR3 has 16 residues. V gave up 1 base and J gave up 4 bases, with 13 bases separating them. The DNA for the CDR3 is TGTGCCAGCAGCCAAGCCGCCACCCCCAATAATGAAAAACTGTTTTTT. Residues: CASSQAATPNNEKLFF.

The chain uses TRBV15 and TRBJ1-2; D is ambiguous. The CDR3 has 13 amino acids. V was shortened by 2 bases and J by 5 bases, with 9 bases between the two germline ends. CDR1 and CDR2 (germline): LNHNV, YYDKDF (reference sequence). The CDR3 DNA follows: TGTGCCACCAGCAGACCGGAAGGGTATGGCTACACCTTC. It specifies CATSRPEGYGYTF.

This sequence joins TRBV12-3 or TRBV12-4 and TRBJ1-1, with TRBD1 identical over 11 bases. The length of the CDR3 is 13 residues. The trim removed 7 bases at V and 11 bases at J, leaving 9 bases unmatched. DNA for the CDR3: TGTGCCAGCACCTTGGACAGGGGGCAGGTGGCTTTCTTT. This sequence encodes CASTLDRGQVAFF.

This chain joins TRBV4-1 and TRBJ2-5; 10 nucleotides match TRBD2. With 0 bases clipped from V and 5 bases from J, the junction kept 12 bases outside the gene matches. This CDR3 has 18 amino acids. The V gene's germline CDR1 is MGHRA and CDR2 YSYEKL. CDR3 sequence (DNA): TGCGCCAGCAGCCAAGATGTTCGGGGTAGCGGGGGGCAGGAGACCCAGTACTTC. Translation: CASSQDVRGSGGQETQYF.

This clone occurred a few times. The V call is TRBV3-1 (or the pseudogene TRBV3-2), the J call TRBJ1-1; D is possibly TRBD1 (6 bases). Germline CDR1 LGHDT, CDR2 YNNKEL (reference sequence). V lost 6 bases to trimming and J lost 1 base, with 12 bases between them. The CDR3 is made up of 14 amino acids. The CDR3 here is CASSTRTANTEAFF. CDR3 sequence (DNA): TGTGCCAGCAGTACCCGGACAGCGAACACTGAAGCTTTCTTT.

This chain uses TRBV30 with TRBJ2-3, with D maybe TRBD1 (6 bases). Trimming cost V 4 bases and J 2 bases, with 10 bases left between them. CDR1 GTSNPN and CDR2 SVGIG come from the germline V gene (reference sequence). The CDR3 totals 13 residues. CDR3 sequence (DNA): TGTGCCTGGACAGGGGCGATCACAGATACGCAGTATTTT. The encoded protein is CAWTGAITDTQYF.

V is TRBV20-1 and J is TRBJ2-1; D is ambiguous. CDR3 length: 15 residues. The V and J ends lost 3 bases and 4 bases respectively, with 16 bases between them. Germline CDR1 DFQATT, CDR2 SNEGSKA (reference sequence). The CDR3 spells CSASPSELHYNEQFF. The DNA of the CDR3 is TGCAGTGCTAGTCCTTCGGAACTTCATTACAATGAGCAGTTCTTC.

The chain joins TRBV28 to TRBJ1-6, with D unclear. V dropped 2 bases and J dropped 0 bases, with 11 bases sitting between them. Germline CDR1 and CDR2: MDHEN and SYDVKM. This CDR3 comprises 17 residues. In DNA, the CDR3 is TGTGCCAGCAGTTTACCACCCCAGAGCTCCTATAATTCACCCCTCCACTTT. As protein: CASSLPPQSSYNSPLHF. The full variable domain, rest sourced from reference TRBV28 and TRBJ1-6, is DVKVTQSSRYLVKRTGEKVFLECVQDMDHENMFWYRQDPGLGLRLIYFSYDVKMKEKGDIPEGYSVSREKKERFSLILESASTNQTSMYLCASSLPPQSSYNSPLHFGNGTRLTVT.

The chain combines TRBV2 with TRBJ2-7; D may be TRBD2 (5 bases). V was trimmed by 4 bases and J by 4 bases, leaving 11 bases between them. The CDR3 sequence is 13 residues long. The V gene's germline CDR1 is SNHLY and CDR2 FYNNEI. The chain's CDR3 is CASSAWTGYEQYF. In nucleotides, the CDR3 is TGTGCCAGCAGTGCGTGGACTGGGTACGAGCAGTACTTC.

The chain combines TRBV14 with TRBJ2-5; no definite D call. CDR1 is SGHDN, CDR2 FVKESK, per germline. V was trimmed by 6 bases and J by 5 bases, leaving 10 bases between them. The CDR3 spans 12 residues. This chain's CDR3 is CASRKGIETQYF. DNA for the CDR3: TGTGCCAGCAGAAAAGGAATTGAGACCCAGTACTTC.

CDR3 DNA: TGTGCCAGCAGTGAGGGACAGCGTGAAAAACTGTTTTTT. This translates into CASSEGQREKLFF. V usage is TRBV6-1 and J usage is TRBJ1-4; 7 positions match TRBD1. The junction had 2 bases not matched to a gene; V was cut back by 3 bases and J by 7 bases. Germline CDR1 is MNHNS and CDR2 is SASEGT. The CDR3 consists of 13 residues.

This clone was recorded once. The sample contains more than one DNA sequence encoding this CDR3. This chain links TRBV29-1 with TRBJ2-7; TRBD1 matches at 7 bases. V dropped 6 bases and J dropped 1; count of bases not matched to a gene: 3. This CDR3 spans 12 amino acids. Germline assignment: CDR1 SQVTM and CDR2 ANQGSEA. The chain's CDR3 is CSVRTGSYEQYF. DNA for the CDR3: TGCAGCGTACGGACAGGATCCTACGAGCAGTACTTC.

The rearrangement joins TRBV2 to TRBJ2-7; possible D gene TRBD2, 6 bases. The germline V and J ends were trimmed by 5 bases and 3 bases, with 11 bases remaining between them. The CDR3 is 13 residues long. Germline loops: CDR1 SNHLY, CDR2 FYNNEI. CDR3 bases: TGTGCCAGCAGTTCGACTAGTATCTACGAGCAGTACTTC. Translation gives CASSSTSIYEQYF.

This chain connects TRBV4-2 to TRBJ1-2; 9 bases map to TRBD1. Germline loops: CDR1 LGHNA, CDR2 YNFKEQ. This CDR3 contains 17 residues. V lost 0 bases and J lost 3; bases outside the gene matches: 8. CDR3 sequence (DNA): TGTGCCAGCAGCCAAGATTTGGGGACAGGGAGGGACTATGGCTACACCTTC. Translated: CASSQDLGTGRDYGYTF.

The chain's CDR3 is CATSPASGGEVGHTDTQYF. CDR3 nucleotide sequence: TGTGCCACCAGTCCGGCTAGCGGGGGAGAGGTGGGGCACACAGATACGCAGTATTTT. V gene TRBV24-1 combines with J gene TRBJ2-3, with TRBD2 matching over 10 bases. This CDR3 spans 19 amino acids. CDR1 is KGHDR and CDR2 is SFDVKD in the germline V gene. V lost 6 bases to trimming and J lost 2 bases; unmatched junction nucleotides: 16.

The gene calls are TRBV6-5 and TRBJ1-1; no clear D. From germline, CDR1 is MNHEY and CDR2 SVGAGI. The ends were cut back, 8 bases at V and 7 bases at J, with 11 bases in the middle. The CDR3 has 11 residues. The CDR3 DNA reads TGTGCCAGCGAGGTAGGGCTTGAAGCTTTCTTT. This codes for CASEVGLEAFF.

This clone was observed once. In DNA, the CDR3 is TGCGCCAGCAGCCAAGGCGTAGGGCTCTCCCTCTCTGGAAACACCATATATTTT. It codes for CASSQGVGLSLSGNTIYF. This rearrangement joins TRBV4-1 to TRBJ1-3; D is uncertain. CDR1 is MGHRA and CDR2 is YSYEKL in the germline V gene. Trimming stripped 1 base from V and 0 bases from J, with 16 bases between. This CDR3 has 18 residues.

CDR3 protein: CAWSVAQETQYF. CDR3 DNA: TGTGCCTGGAGTGTAGCCCAAGAGACCCAGTACTTC. The chain links TRBV30 to TRBJ2-5; D not certain. CDR1 and CDR2 from the germline V gene are GTSNPN and SVGIG (reference sequence). This CDR3 is 12 amino acids long. Trimming shortened V by 0 bases and J by 1 base, and 3 bases separated the two germline ends.

The rearrangement links TRBV6-5 to TRBJ1-5; 8 nucleotides match TRBD1. Trimming removed 0 bases from V and 5 bases from J; junction bases left unmatched: 3. The CDR3 consists of 15 residues. Per germline, CDR1 MNHEY and CDR2 SVGAGI. CDR3 protein: CASSYSTGEDQPQHF. CDR3 bases: TGTGCCAGCAGTTACTCGACAGGGGAAGATCAGCCCCAGCATTTT.

With respect to this clone: The sample has other DNA sequences that encode this CDR3 too. This chain connects TRBV6-5 to TRBJ1-1; D is perhaps TRBD1 (6 bases). V was clipped by 0 bases and J by 1 base, with 6 bases between them. Germline CDR1 MNHEY, CDR2 SVGAGI. The CDR3 length is 14 residues. CDR3 DNA: TGTGCCAGCAGTTACTCAGGGGGGAACACTGAAGCTTTCTTT. Translating it yields CASSYSGGNTEAFF.

This sequence joins TRBV15 and TRBJ1-1, with a weak D call TRBD1 (6 bases). This CDR3 is built from 15 residues. The germline V gene encodes CDR1 LNHNV and CDR2 YYDKDF (reference sequence). V shed 0 bases and J shed 6 bases, with 14 bases lying between them. The CDR3, as DNA: TGTGCCACCAGCAGAGATCTGGGGGCGAGGGCTGAAGCTTTCTTT. This translates into CATSRDLGARAEAFF. Combining the CDR3 with reference TRBV15 and TRBJ1-1 gives the whole variable domain DAMVIQNPRYQVTQFGKPVTLSCSQTLNHNVMYWYQQKSSQAPKLLFHYYDKDFNNEADTPDNFQSRRPNTSFCFLDIRSPGLGDTAMYLCATSRDLGARAEAFFGQGTRLTVV.